The rows below give T cell receptor beta chains drawn from one sample of a study of memory CD4+ T cells and cytomegalovirus serostatus. TCRdb's table, derived via immunoSEQ multiplex PCR, lists solely in-frame clones and lacks some. The sample shows about 52,000 clones, 60% to 80% of them seen only once. Sequenced sample: memory CD4+ T cells from blood. These receptors were collected from an adult in good health and CMV-seronegative. Both conserved end residues are part of each CDR3. The D gene is left open where the match is weak. Size is omitted from some rows. Given values are once, few, many or a class for expanded clones.

J gene,D gene,V gene,clone size,CDR3 DNA,CDR3 protein
TRBJ1-1,NA,TRBV29-1,NA,TGCAGCGCCAAGACTGAAAGCAACACTGAAGCTTTCTTT,CSAKTESNTEAFF
TRBJ1-6,TRBD1,TRBV2,few,TGTGCCAGCAGTGAAGAGGGACAGGGAACGGATTCACCCCTCCACTTT,CASSEEGQGTDSPLHF
TRBJ1-1,NA,TRBV5-1,NA,TGCGCCAGCAGAGAGGACAGTGTGTACACTGAAGCTTTCTTT,CASREDSVYTEAFF
TRBJ2-7,NA,TRBV7-2,NA,TGTGCCAGCAGCTTAACGACCTACGAGCAGTACTTC,CASSLTTYEQYF
TRBJ2-2,NA,TRBV2,NA,TGTGCCAGCAGTCTCAGGGAAGCCGGGGAGCTGTTTTTT,CASSLREAGELFF
TRBJ1-5,TRBD1,TRBV5-1,NA,TGCGCCAGCAGCTTCCTTACAGGGGAACAGCCCCAGCATTTT,CASSFLTGEQPQHF
TRBJ2-1,NA,TRBV4-1,few,TGCGCCAGCACCTCATTAACGAGGTCCTCGGAGCAGTTCTTC,CASTSLTRSSEQFF
TRBJ1-6,NA,TRBV5-1,NA,TGCGCCAGCAGTGGGTCTCCTCAGGGGACTAATTCACCCCTCCACTTT,CASSGSPQGTNSPLHF
TRBJ1-1,NA,TRBV5-1,NA,TGCGCCAGCAGACTCACTGGGGCTCCGAACACTGAAGCTTTCTTT,CASRLTGAPNTEAFF
TRBJ2-3,NA,TRBV5-1,NA,TGCGCCAGCAGCTTGGTCCCCGACACAGATACGCAGTATTTT,CASSLVPDTDTQYF
TRBJ2-2,NA,TRBV9,NA,TGTGCCAGCAGCGTAGGACGGGGTGACGGGGAGCTGTTTTTT,CASSVGRGDGELFF
TRBJ2-5,NA,TRBV18,NA,TGTGCCAGCTCACCACGAGGACCTGGGGATGGGGAGACCCAGTACTTC,CASSPRGPGDGETQYF
TRBJ2-1,TRBD2,TRBV5-1,NA,TGCGCCAGCAGCCCAGTCGGGGACTACACCCACAATGAGCAGTTCTTC,CASSPVGDYTHNEQFF
TRBJ2-3,NA,TRBV11-3,NA,TGTGCCAGCAGCCCAAGGGTGGCAGATACGCAGTATTTT,CASSPRVADTQYF
TRBJ1-3,NA,TRBV19,few,TGTGCCAGTAGTATTATCTCAGGCGCCATATATTTT,CASSIISGAIYF
TRBJ2-7,NA,TRBV6-1,once,TGTGCCAGCAGTCGAGGGACCCCATCCGAGCAGTACTTC,CASSRGTPSEQYF
TRBJ1-1,NA,TRBV6-6,medium-sized,TGTGCCACTACAGCGGAAGCTTTCTTT,CATTAEAFF
TRBJ1-4,NA,TRBV29-1,NA,TGCAGCGTCCGAATTTCAAAGACGCAAAATGAAAAACTGTTTTTT,CSVRISKTQNEKLFF
TRBJ2-4,NA,TRBV19,NA,TGTGCCAGTAGTATACTCGGGCCCAAAAACATTCAGTACTTC,CASSILGPKNIQYF
TRBJ1-6,NA,TRBV9,NA,TGTGCCAGCAGTAGGGGGGTTGGATCACCCCTCCACTTT,CASSRGVGSPLHF